These T cell receptor beta chains were read from a single sample in a study of shared clonotypes between healthy human individuals. Repertoires were generated with immunoSEQ multiplex PCR, while TCRdb's copy carries only in-frame clones and drops some. The sample contains approximately 1.9 million clones, around 93% of which appear only once. The material sequenced was naive CD8+ T cells from PBMCs. These TCRs come from a man between 18 and 29 years old in good health. Some clones in this sample may be carry-over from other donors' samples. Each CDR3 is given with its conserved first and last residue. The D gene is left open where the match is weak.

j_call v_call d_call cdr3_nt cdr3_aa
TRBJ2-1 TRBV7-6 TRBD1 TGTGCCAGCAGCCTCGAGTTAGAGACAGGGGGCGCGGGAGATGAGCAGTTCTTC CASSLELETGGAGDEQFF
TRBJ1-1 TRBV7-9 - TGTGCCAGCAGCTTAGTAGGCGGGGAGGCGAGGAACACTGAAGCTTTCTTT CASSLVGGEARNTEAFF
TRBJ1-4 TRBV7-8 - TGTGCCAGCAGCTTAGACGGGTTGGTAACAGCAACTAATGAAAAACTGTTTTTT CASSLDGLVTATNEKLFF
TRBJ2-1 TRBV27 TRBD2 TGTGCCAGTGGACTAGCGGAGTACAATGAGCAGTTCTTC CASGLAEYNEQFF
TRBJ2-5 TRBV6-6 - TGTGCCAGCAGCCCTAACAGGGTTGAGACCCAGTACTTC CASSPNRVETQYF
TRBJ2-7 TRBV27 TRBD2 TGTGCCAGCAGTCACCGACTAGCGGGAGTGTTATACGAGCAGTACTTC CASSHRLAGVLYEQYF
TRBJ2-7 TRBV11-2 - TGTGCCAGCAGCTTAGGGTTAGGGGACCGGCGGGAGCAGTACTTC CASSLGLGDRREQYF
TRBJ2-7 TRBV7-2 - TGTGCCACCCAGGTAACAAGCTCGGTTTACGAGCAGTACTTC CATQVTSSVYEQYF
TRBJ1-1 TRBV5-5 TRBD1 TGTGCCAGCAGCACCCGACAGGGGCTGAACACTGAAGCTTTCTTT CASSTRQGLNTEAFF
TRBJ2-1 TRBV4-3 - TGCGCCAGCAGCCAAGATGATAGCGACTACAATGAGCAGTTCTTC CASSQDDSDYNEQFF
TRBJ1-1 TRBV28 - TGTGCCAGCAGTGGGAGGCTGGGCACTGAAGCTTTCTTT CASSGRLGTEAFF